Each of the 29 T cell receptor beta chains below was sequenced from the same sample in a study of T cell responses to AZD1222 COVID-19 vaccine. Data came from immunoSEQ multiplex PCR; TCRdb stores just in-frame clones and leaves some out. The sample has 90,000 to 150,000 clones, 70% to 90% seen once. The sequencing used peripheral blood, collected on day 0 of AZD1222 vaccination. Receptor source: an adult in good health.

The chain has TRBV6-5 and TRBJ2-3; 10 nucleotides match TRBD1. CDR1 and CDR2 (germline): MNHEY, SVGAGI. V was pared by 8 bases and J by 4 bases, with 6 bases of the junction left unmatched. The CDR3 is 14 residues long. The CDR3 DNA sequence: TGTGCCAGCGAGACAGGGGGCTCAGCAGATACGCAGTATTTT. Protein product: CASETGGSADTQYF.

The rearrangement joins TRBV5-5 to TRBJ1-3; D is unresolved. This CDR3 is built from 14 residues. V was trimmed by 4 bases and J by 1 base, leaving 9 bases between them. From germline, CDR1 is SGHKS and CDR2 YYEKEE (reference sequence). The CDR3 loop reads CASSMGHSGNTIYF. CDR3 nucleotides: TGTGCCAGCAGCATGGGTCATTCTGGAAACACCATATATTTT.

The J gene is TRBJ2-4, the V gene TRBV19; 9 bases align to TRBD1. CDR3 length: 16 residues. V shed 5 bases and J 0 bases; nucleotides not matched to a gene: 5. CDR1 and CDR2 from the germline V gene are LNHDA and SQIVND (reference sequence). The CDR3 nucleotides are TGTGCCAGTAGTCCCCGGGACAGGGTAGCCAAAAACATTCAGTACTTC. Its translation: CASSPRDRVAKNIQYF.

The genes are TRBV7-8 and TRBJ1-5; TRBD1 aligns across 8 bases. V dropped 5 bases and J dropped 4; count of bases not matched to a gene: 7. The CDR3 has 15 amino acids. The germline gives CDR1 SGHVS, CDR2 FQNEAQ. CDR3 sequence (DNA): TGTGCCAGCAGCATCGGGACAGGCCCAAATCAGCCCCAGCATTTT. It translates to CASSIGTGPNQPQHF.

The chain recombines TRBV27 with TRBJ1-2, with D unclear. This CDR3 contains 8 residues. V was cut by 8 bases and J by 6 bases, with 1 base left in between. CDR1 and CDR2 from the germline V gene are MNHEY and SMNVEV (reference sequence). CDR3 protein: CASDGYTF. The CDR3 DNA reads as TGTGCCAGCGATGGCTACACCTTC.

The V call is TRBV28, the J call TRBJ2-1, with 9 bases matching TRBD1. This CDR3 contains 16 residues. V gave up 3 bases and J gave up 9 bases; unmatched junction bases: 12. CDR1 is MDHEN, CDR2 SYDVKM, per germline. The CDR3 here is CASSLAGTGSRREQFF. The CDR3 nucleotides are TGTGCCAGCAGTTTGGCCGGGACAGGGTCGAGGCGTGAGCAGTTCTTC.

This chain connects TRBV6-6 to TRBJ2-1; possible D gene TRBD1, 5 bases. The CDR3 consists of 13 residues. V was trimmed by 2 bases and J by 9 bases, leaving 11 bases between them. Per the germline V gene, CDR1 is MNHNY and CDR2 is SVGAGI (reference sequence). CDR3 region: CASSYPQGREQFF. CDR3 nucleotides: TGTGCCAGCAGTTACCCCCAGGGTCGTGAGCAGTTCTTC.

With regard to this clone: Sequence at one end of the junction differs from germline and may be a read error. The CDR3 here is CASSYGTTSFNEQFF. The CDR3 DNA is TGCGCCAGCAGCTACGGGACTACCTCCTTCAATGAGCAGTTCTTC. This sequence joins TRBV5-1 and TRBJ2-1; 7 bases map to TRBD2. Germline values: CDR1 SGHRS, CDR2 YFSETQ. There are 15 residues in the CDR3.

The chain is built from TRBV14 and TRBJ2-6, with TRBD2 matching 7 bases. V lost 4 bases, J lost 0 bases, and 15 bases stayed unmatched. This CDR3 region has 20 residues. Germline V gene lookup returns CDR1 SGHDN and CDR2 FVKESK. This CDR3 is CASSPRLGRGVSSGANVLTF. In nucleotides, the CDR3 is TGTGCCAGCAGCCCCCGCCTCGGACGGGGGGTAAGCTCTGGGGCCAACGTCCTGACTTTC.

CDR3 nucleotides: TGTGCCAGTAGTAGAGGACAGGGGGCCGGAAAACTGTTTTTT. It is translated as CASSRGQGAGKLFF. This sequence joins TRBV19 and TRBJ1-4, with TRBD1 identical over 11 bases. Per the germline V gene, CDR1 is LNHDA and CDR2 is SQIVND (reference sequence). The CDR3 covers 14 residues. V shed 4 bases, J shed 10 bases, and the junction held 5 bases outside the gene matches.

V is TRBV28 and J is TRBJ1-5; D remains unclear. The CDR3 totals 12 residues. With 5 bases removed from V and 4 bases from J, the gap between germline ends came to 6 bases. Germline lookup yields CDR1 MDHEN and CDR2 SYDVKM. CDR3 amino acids: CASSERNQPQHF. CDR3 in DNA: TGTGCCAGCAGTGAGAGGAATCAGCCCCAGCATTTT. Full variable domain (outside the CDR3, taken from reference TRBV28 and TRBJ1-5): DVKVTQSSRYLVKRTGEKVFLECVQDMDHENMFWYRQDPGLGLRLIYFSYDVKMKEKGDIPEGYSVSREKKERFSLILESASTNQTSMYLCASSERNQPQHFGDGTRLSIL.

V gene TRBV5-1 combines with J gene TRBJ1-3; D is uncertain. The length of the CDR3 is 15 residues. The germline V gene encodes CDR1 SGHRS and CDR2 YFSETQ. The ends were cut back, 7 bases at V and 2 bases at J, with 16 bases in the middle. The CDR3, as DNA: TGCGCCAGCTCCCGGAGAGGAGAGGCTGGAAACACCATATATTTT. Amino acid sequence: CASSRRGEAGNTIYF.

This clone was found once. The V gene is TRBV7-9, the J gene TRBJ1-1, with 9 bases aligning to TRBD1. CDR3 length: 17 residues. Germline V lookup: CDR1 SEHNR, CDR2 FQNEAQ (reference sequence). Losses at the gene ends were 1 base for V and 0 bases for J; bases not matched to a gene: 6. This CDR3 is CASSLGGQGLMNTEAFF. The CDR3 nucleotides are TGTGCCAGCAGCTTAGGGGGACAGGGCCTCATGAACACTGAAGCTTTCTTT.

The chain joins TRBV5-1 to TRBJ1-1, with 9 bases identical to TRBD1. This CDR3 spans 15 amino acids. The germline V gene encodes CDR1 SGHRS and CDR2 YFSETQ. V was pared by 3 bases and J by 1 base, with 4 bases of the junction left unmatched. This CDR3 is CASSSRQGGNTEAFF. In DNA form, the CDR3 reads TGCGCCAGCAGCTCGCGACAGGGGGGGAACACTGAAGCTTTCTTT.

A few counts support this clone. The V gene is TRBV7-7, the J gene TRBJ2-1; TRBD1 agrees at 9 bases. This CDR3 is built from 14 residues. The V segment lost 5 bases and the J segment 7 bases; nucleotides outside the gene matches: 6. Germline lookup yields CDR1 SSHAT and CDR2 FNYEAQ (reference sequence). The CDR3 nucleotides are TGTGCCAGCAGCCCCGGGACAGGGATGAATGAGCAGTTCTTC. Translated, it gives CASSPGTGMNEQFF.

Regarding this clone: Its ends do not fully match the called genes, so a read error is possible. V gene TRBV7-2 combines with J gene TRBJ2-7; 10 bases align to TRBD1. Germline V lookup: CDR1 SGHTA, CDR2 FQGNSA. The CDR3 loop spans 15 amino acids. CDR3 amino acids: CASSSPTGGVYAQYF. DNA for the CDR3: TGTGCCAGCAGCTCCCCGACAGGGGGCGTATACGCGCAGTACTTC.

The chain links TRBV29-1 to TRBJ2-3, with D perhaps TRBD1 or TRBD2 (5 bases each). Germline CDR1 SQVTM, CDR2 ANQGSEA. Trimming took off 7 bases at V and 0 bases at J, with 8 bases between the two ends. CDR3 length equals 12 residues. The DNA of the CDR3 is TGCAGCGGAGGGGCTAGCACAGATACGCAGTATTTT. Protein: CSGGASTDTQYF.

The rearrangement uses TRBV5-8 and TRBJ1-6; D is possibly TRBD1 (5 bases). The CDR3 has 14 amino acids. V was cut by 4 bases and J by 6 bases, with 11 bases left in between. CDR1 and CDR2 (germline): SGHTS, YDEGEE. CDR3 residues: CASSTRDSNSPLHF. Here the CDR3 DNA reads TGTGCCAGCAGCACCCGGGACTCTAATTCACCCCTCCACTTT. Looking up the rest from reference TRBV5-8 and TRBJ1-6 gives the full variable domain: EAGVTQSPTHLIKTRGQQATLRCSPISGHTSVYWYQQALGLGLQFLLWYDEGEERNRGNFPPRFSGRQFPNYSSELNVNALELEDSALYLCASSTRDSNSPLHFGNGTRLTVT.

This clone was seen once. This rearrangement joins TRBV5-4 to TRBJ1-3; 8 positions match TRBD1. J lost 8 bases, V lost 2 bases, and 12 bases had no gene match. The CDR3 sequence is 16 residues long. The germline V gene encodes CDR1 SGHNT and CDR2 YYREEE (reference sequence). CDR3 amino acids: CASSFGRGLPRDTIYF. The CDR3 nucleotides are TGTGCCAGCAGCTTCGGCAGGGGGCTTCCAAGAGACACCATATATTTT.

The V and J genes are TRBV28 and TRBJ1-3; D remains ambiguous. Germline-derived CDR1 and CDR2 are MDHEN and SYDVKM. Trimming took off 2 bases at V and 4 bases at J, with 18 bases between the two ends. This CDR3 spans 17 amino acids. This chain's CDR3 is CASSLPPAALGGNTIYF. The CDR3 DNA sequence: TGTGCCAGCAGTTTACCGCCCGCGGCACTGGGGGGAAACACCATATATTTT.

This clone was recorded many times. The chain joins TRBV19 to TRBJ1-5, with D maybe TRBD1 (6 bases). The germline gives CDR1 LNHDA, CDR2 SQIVND (reference sequence). This CDR3 region has 15 residues. Trimming took 7 bases from V and 7 from J, leaving 20 bases between them. The CDR3 coding sequence is TGTGCCAGTAAAGGGGGGCAGGGAGGTAAACAGCCCCAGCATTTT. It yields the protein CASKGGQGGKQPQHF. Looking up the rest from reference TRBV19 and TRBJ1-5 gives the full variable domain: DGGITQSPKYLFRKEGQNVTLSCEQNLNHDAMYWYRQDPGQGLRLIYYSQIVNDFQKGDIAEGYSVSREKKESFPLTVTSAQKNPTAFYLCASKGGQGGKQPQHFGDGTRLSIL.

The chain is built from TRBV19 and TRBJ1-1; 8 bases align to TRBD1. The V gene end was trimmed by 8 bases and the J gene end by 1 base; junction bases not matched to a gene: 12. This CDR3 is built from 16 residues. Looked up from germline, CDR1 is LNHDA and CDR2 is SQIVND (reference sequence). CDR3 sequence (DNA): TGTGCCAGTGCGGACAGGGTAGGAGGGGGGAACACTGAAGCTTTCTTT. Protein product: CASADRVGGGNTEAFF.

V usage is TRBV5-1 and J usage is TRBJ1-2; 10 nucleotides match TRBD1. V dropped 3 bases and J dropped 5; count of bases not matched to a gene: 4. The CDR3 totals 14 residues. Germline V gene lookup returns CDR1 SGHRS and CDR2 YFSETQ. The CDR3 is CASSSGTGAYGYTF. Here the CDR3 DNA reads TGCGCCAGCAGCTCCGGGACAGGGGCATATGGCTACACCTTC. Supplemented by reference TRBV5-1 and TRBJ1-2, the full variable domain reads KAGVTQTPRYLIKTRGQQVTLSCSPISGHRSVSWYQQTPGQGLQFLFEYFSETQRNKGNFPGRFSGRQFSNSRSEMNVSTLELGDSALYLCASSSGTGAYGYTFGSGTRLTVV.

The chain carries TRBV6-6 and TRBJ2-6, with D hard to call. This CDR3 has 15 residues. Between the trimmed V and J ends, which lost 2 bases and 0 bases, there was a span of 5 bases. CDR1 MNHNY and CDR2 SVGAGI come from the germline V gene (reference sequence). CDR3 in DNA: TGTGCCAGCAGTTACCTAAACTCTGGGGCCAACGTCCTGACTTTC. Encoded protein: CASSYLNSGANVLTF.

The chain links TRBV28 to TRBJ1-2, with D maybe TRBD1 (6 bases). CDR3 length: 12 residues. V lost 3 bases and J 6 bases, leaving 8 bases between the germline ends. Germline V CDR1 and CDR2: MDHEN, SYDVKM. CDR3 sequence: CASSFQGNGYTF. In nucleotides, the CDR3 is TGTGCCAGCAGTTTCCAGGGGAATGGCTACACCTTC.

The V gene is TRBV7-2, the J gene TRBJ1-1, with D uncertain. V lost 4 bases and J lost 6, with 9 bases in between. The CDR3 is 12 amino acids. The V gene's germline CDR1 is SGHTA and CDR2 FQGNSA. The CDR3 bases are TGTGCCAGCAGCTACGTGTCGTCTGAAGCTTTCTTT. Encoded protein: CASSYVSSEAFF. The entire variable domain, with the rest obtained from reference TRBV7-2 and TRBJ1-1, is as follows: GAGVSQSPSNKVTEKGKDVELRCDPISGHTALYWYRQSLGQGLEFLIYFQGNSAPDKSGLPSDRFSAERTGGSVSTLTIQRTQQEDSAVYLCASSYVSSEAFFGQGTRLTVV.

V gene TRBV12-3 or TRBV12-4 combines with J gene TRBJ1-2; D gene unclear. This CDR3 spans 13 amino acids. Trimming removed 1 base at V and 4 bases at J, with 7 bases between. CDR3 sequence (DNA): TGTGCCAGCAGTTTAGGATCGAGCTATGGCTACACCTTC. Protein product: CASSLGSSYGYTF.

CDR3 amino acids: CASSTEETQYF. The CDR3, as DNA: TGTGCCAGCAGTACCGAAGAGACCCAGTACTTC. The chain combines TRBV12-3 or TRBV12-4 with TRBJ2-5, with D unresolved. CDR3 size: 11 residues. Trimming pared 5 bases from V and 3 bases from J, leaving 4 bases between.

In its sample, this clone was seen a few times. The J gene is TRBJ1-5, the V gene TRBV24-1; no reliable D call. The CDR3 covers 14 residues. CDR1 and CDR2 (germline): KGHDR, SFDVKD. Trimming removed 2 bases at V and 3 bases at J, with 7 bases between. The CDR3 is CATSDSWANQPQHF. CDR3 in DNA: TGTGCCACCAGTGATTCCTGGGCCAATCAGCCCCAGCATTTT.